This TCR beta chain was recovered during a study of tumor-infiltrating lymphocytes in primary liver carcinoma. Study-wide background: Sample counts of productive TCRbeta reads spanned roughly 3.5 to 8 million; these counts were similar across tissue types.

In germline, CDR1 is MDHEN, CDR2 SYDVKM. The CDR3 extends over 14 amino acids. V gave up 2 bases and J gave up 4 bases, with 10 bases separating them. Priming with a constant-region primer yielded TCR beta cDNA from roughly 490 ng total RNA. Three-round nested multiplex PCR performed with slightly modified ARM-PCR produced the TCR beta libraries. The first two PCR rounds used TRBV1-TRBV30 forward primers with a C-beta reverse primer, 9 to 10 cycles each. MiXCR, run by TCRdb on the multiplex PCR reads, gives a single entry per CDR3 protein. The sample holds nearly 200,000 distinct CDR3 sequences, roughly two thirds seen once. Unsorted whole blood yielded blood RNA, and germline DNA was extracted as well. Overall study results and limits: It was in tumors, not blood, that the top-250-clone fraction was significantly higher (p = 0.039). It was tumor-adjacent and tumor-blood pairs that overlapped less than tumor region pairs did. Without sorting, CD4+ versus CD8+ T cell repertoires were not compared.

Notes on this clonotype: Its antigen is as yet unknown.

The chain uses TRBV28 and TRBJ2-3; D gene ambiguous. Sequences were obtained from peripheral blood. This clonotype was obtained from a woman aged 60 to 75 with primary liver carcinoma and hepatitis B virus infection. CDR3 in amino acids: CASSLPVNPDTQYF. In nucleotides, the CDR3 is TGTGCCAGCAGTTTACCGGTGAACCCAGATACGCAGTATTTT.